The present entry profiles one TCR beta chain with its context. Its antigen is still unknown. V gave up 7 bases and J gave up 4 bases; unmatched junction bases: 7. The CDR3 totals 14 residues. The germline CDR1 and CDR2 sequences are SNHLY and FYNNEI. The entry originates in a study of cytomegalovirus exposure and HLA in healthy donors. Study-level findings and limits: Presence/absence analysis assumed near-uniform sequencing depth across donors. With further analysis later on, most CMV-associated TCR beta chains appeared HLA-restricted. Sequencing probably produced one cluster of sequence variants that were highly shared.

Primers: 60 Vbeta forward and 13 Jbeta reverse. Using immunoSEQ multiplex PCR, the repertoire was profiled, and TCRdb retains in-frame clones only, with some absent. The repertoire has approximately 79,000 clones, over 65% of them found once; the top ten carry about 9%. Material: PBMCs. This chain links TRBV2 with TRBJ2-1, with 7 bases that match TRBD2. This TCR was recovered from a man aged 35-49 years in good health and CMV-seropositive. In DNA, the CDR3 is TGTGCCAGCAACGGGGGGAGAGCGTACAATGAGCAGTTCTTC. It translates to CASNGGRAYNEQFF. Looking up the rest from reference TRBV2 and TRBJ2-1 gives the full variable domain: EPEVTQTPSHQVTQMGQEVILRCVPISNHLYFYWYRQILGQKVEFLVSFYNNEISEKSEIFDDQFSVERPDGSNFTLKIRSTKLEDSAMYFCASNGGRAYNEQFFGPGTRLTVL.